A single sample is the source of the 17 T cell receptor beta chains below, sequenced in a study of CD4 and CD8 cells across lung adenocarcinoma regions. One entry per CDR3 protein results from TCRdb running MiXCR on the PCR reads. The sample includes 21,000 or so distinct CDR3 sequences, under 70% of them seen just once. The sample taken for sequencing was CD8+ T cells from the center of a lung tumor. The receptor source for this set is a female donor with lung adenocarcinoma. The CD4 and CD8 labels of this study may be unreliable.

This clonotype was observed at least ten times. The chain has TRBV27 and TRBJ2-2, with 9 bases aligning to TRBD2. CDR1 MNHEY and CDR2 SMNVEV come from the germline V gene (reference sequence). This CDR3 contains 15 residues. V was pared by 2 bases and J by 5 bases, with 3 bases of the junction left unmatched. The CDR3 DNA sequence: TGTGCCAGCAGTTTAGCGGGAGGGAGGACCGGGGAGCTGTTTTTT. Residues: CASSLAGGRTGELFF.

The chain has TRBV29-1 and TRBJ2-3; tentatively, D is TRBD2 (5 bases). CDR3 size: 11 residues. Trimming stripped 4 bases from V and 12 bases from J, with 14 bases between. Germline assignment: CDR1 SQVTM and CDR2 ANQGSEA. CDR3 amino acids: CSVGTGKVQYF. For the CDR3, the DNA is TGCAGCGTTGGAACGGGAAAGGTTCAGTATTTT.

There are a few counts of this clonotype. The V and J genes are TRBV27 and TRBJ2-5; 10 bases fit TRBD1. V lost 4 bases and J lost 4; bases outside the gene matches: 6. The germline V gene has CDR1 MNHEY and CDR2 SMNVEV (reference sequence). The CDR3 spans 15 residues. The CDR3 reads CASSYGQGGGETQYF. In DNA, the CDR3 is TGTGCCAGCAGTTATGGACAGGGGGGGGGAGAGACCCAGTACTTC.

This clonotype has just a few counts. The CDR3 sequence is CASSDRRTDTQYF. The CDR3 DNA reads TGTGCCAGCAGCGACAGACGCACAGATACGCAGTATTTT. The chain is built from TRBV6-1 and TRBJ2-3, with D perhaps matching TRBD1 (5 bases). The germline gives CDR1 MNHNS, CDR2 SASEGT. The length of the CDR3 is 13 residues. Trimming took 6 bases from V and 1 from J, leaving 8 bases between them.

The CDR3 DNA is TGCGCCAGCAGCTTTCGGACAGGGGCTGCTAATGAAAAACTGTTTTTT. Translated: CASSFRTGAANEKLFF. The chain combines TRBV5-1 with TRBJ1-4, with TRBD1 identical over 9 bases. Looked up from germline, CDR1 is SGHRS and CDR2 is YFSETQ. With V trimmed by 2 bases and J by 3 bases, 5 bases remained unmatched. The CDR3 loop spans 16 amino acids.

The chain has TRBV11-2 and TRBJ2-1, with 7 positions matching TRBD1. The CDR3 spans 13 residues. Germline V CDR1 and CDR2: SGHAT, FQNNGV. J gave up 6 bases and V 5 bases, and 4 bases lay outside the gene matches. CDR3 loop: CASSLGQANEQFF. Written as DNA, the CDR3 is TGTGCCAGCAGCCTCGGACAGGCCAATGAGCAGTTCTTC. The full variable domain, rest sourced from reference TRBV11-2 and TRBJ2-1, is EAGVAQSPRYKIIEKRQSVAFWCNPISGHATLYWYQQILGQGPKLLIQFQNNGVVDDSQLPKDRFSAERLKGVDSTLKIQPAKLEDSAVYLCASSLGQANEQFFGPGTRLTVL.

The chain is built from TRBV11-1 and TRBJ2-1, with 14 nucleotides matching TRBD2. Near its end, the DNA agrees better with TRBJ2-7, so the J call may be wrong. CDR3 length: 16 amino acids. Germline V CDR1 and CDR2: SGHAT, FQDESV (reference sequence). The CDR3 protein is CASSTRTSGRYNEQYF. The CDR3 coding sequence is TGTGCCAGCAGCACTAGGACTAGCGGGAGGTACAATGAGCAGTACTTC.

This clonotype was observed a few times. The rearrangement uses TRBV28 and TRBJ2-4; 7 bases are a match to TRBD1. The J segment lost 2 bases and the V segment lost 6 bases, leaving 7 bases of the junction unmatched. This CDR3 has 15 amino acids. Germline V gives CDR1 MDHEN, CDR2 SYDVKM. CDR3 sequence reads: CASSLTGDSKNIQYF. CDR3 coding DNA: TGTGCCAGCAGCTTAACAGGGGATTCCAAAAACATTCAGTACTTC.

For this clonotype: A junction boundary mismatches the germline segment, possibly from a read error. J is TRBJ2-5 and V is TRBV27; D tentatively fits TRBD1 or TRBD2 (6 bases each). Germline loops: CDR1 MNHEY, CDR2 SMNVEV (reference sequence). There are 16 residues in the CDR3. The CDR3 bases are TGTGCCAGCGGGGGGCAAGGGGTGTGCGACCAAGACACCCAGTACTTC. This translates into CASGGQGVCDQDTQYF.

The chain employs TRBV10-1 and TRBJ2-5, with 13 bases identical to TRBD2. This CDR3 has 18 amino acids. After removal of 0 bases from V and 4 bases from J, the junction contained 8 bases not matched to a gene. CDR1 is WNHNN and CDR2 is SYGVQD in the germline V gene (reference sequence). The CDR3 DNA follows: TGCGCCAGCAGTGAGTCAAGGACTAGCGGGAGATTGGGAGAGACCCAGTACTTC. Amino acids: CASSESRTSGRLGETQYF.

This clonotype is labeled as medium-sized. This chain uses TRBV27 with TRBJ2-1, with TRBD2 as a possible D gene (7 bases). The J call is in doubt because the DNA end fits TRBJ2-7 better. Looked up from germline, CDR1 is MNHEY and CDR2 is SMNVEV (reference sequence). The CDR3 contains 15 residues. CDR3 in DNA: TGTGCCAGCAGTTTGAGGGGGGGGAGTACCTACGAGCAGTACTTC. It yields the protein CASSLRGGSTYEQYF.

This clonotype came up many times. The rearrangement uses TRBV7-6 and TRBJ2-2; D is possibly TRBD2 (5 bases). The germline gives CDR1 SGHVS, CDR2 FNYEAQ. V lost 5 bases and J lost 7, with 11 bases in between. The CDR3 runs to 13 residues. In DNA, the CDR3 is TGTGCCAGCAGCCCCAGTCGGGGCGGGGAGCTGTTTTTT. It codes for CASSPSRGGELFF.

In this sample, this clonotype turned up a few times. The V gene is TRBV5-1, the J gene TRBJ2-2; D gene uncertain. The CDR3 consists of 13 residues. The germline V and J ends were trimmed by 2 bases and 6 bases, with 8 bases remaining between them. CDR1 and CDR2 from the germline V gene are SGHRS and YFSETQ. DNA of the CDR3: TGCGCCAGCAGCTTTGGGGATCCCGGGGAGCTGTTTTTT. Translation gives CASSFGDPGELFF.

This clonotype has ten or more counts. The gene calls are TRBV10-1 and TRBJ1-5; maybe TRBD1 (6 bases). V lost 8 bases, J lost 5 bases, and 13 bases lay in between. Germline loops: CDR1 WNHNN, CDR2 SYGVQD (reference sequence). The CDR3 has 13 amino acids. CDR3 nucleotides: TGCGCCAGCTCCACAGGGAGAGATCAGCCCCAGCATTTT. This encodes CASSTGRDQPQHF.

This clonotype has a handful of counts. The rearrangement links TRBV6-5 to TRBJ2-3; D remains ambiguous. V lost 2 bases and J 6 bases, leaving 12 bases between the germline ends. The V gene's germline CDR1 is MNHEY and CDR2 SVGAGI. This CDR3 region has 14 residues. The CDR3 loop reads CASSYTTVQDTQYF. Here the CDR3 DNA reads TGTGCCAGCAGTTACACAACAGTCCAGGATACGCAGTATTTT.

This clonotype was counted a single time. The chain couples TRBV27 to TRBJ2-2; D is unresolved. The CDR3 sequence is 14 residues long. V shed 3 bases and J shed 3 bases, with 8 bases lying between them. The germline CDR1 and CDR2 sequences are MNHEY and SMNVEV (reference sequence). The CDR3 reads CASSFRIDTGELFF. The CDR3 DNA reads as TGTGCCAGCAGTTTCCGGATAGACACCGGGGAGCTGTTTTTT.

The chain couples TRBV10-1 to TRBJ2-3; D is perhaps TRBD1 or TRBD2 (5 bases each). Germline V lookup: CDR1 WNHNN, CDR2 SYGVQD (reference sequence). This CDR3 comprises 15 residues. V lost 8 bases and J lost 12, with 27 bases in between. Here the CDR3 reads CASGSGLGPKDTQYF. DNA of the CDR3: TGCGCCAGCGGTTCGGGGCTGGGACCCAAAGACACTCAGTATTTT.